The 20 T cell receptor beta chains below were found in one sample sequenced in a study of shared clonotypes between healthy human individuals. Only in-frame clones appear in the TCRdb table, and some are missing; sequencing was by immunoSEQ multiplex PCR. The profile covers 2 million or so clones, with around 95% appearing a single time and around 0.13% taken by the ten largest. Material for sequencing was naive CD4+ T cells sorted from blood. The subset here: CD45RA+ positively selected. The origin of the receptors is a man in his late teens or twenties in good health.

DNA for the CDR3: TGCAGCGTTGAAGTGGGGGAGTACTGGACCTACGAGCAGTACTTC. It encodes CSVEVGEYWTYEQYF. The chain has TRBV29-1 and TRBJ2-7, with D possibly being TRBD1 or TRBD2 (5 bases each). Trimming took 1 base from V and 2 from J, leaving 15 bases between them. The CDR3 loop spans 15 amino acids. Germline V gene sequence: CDR1 SQVTM, CDR2 ANQGSEA.

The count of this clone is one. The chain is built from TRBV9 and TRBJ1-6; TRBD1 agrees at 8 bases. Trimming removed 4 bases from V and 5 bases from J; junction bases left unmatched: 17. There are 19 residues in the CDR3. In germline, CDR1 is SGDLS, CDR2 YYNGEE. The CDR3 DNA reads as TGTGCCAGCAGCCCTACCGGGGCAGGGGGCCATAAGGATAATTCACCCCTCCACTTT. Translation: CASSPTGAGGHKDNSPLHF.

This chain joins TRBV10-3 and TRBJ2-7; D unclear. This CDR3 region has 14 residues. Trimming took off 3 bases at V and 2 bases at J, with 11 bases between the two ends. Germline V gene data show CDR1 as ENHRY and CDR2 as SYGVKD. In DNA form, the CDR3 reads TGTGCCATCAGTGACGGATTGGTGGCCTACGAGCAGTACTTC. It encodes CAISDGLVAYEQYF.

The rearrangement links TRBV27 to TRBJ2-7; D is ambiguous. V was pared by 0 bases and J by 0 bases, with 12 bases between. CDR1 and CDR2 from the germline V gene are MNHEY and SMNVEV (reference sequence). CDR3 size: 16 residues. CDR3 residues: CASSLSWHLSSYEQYF. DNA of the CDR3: TGTGCCAGCAGTTTATCATGGCACCTTAGCTCCTACGAGCAGTACTTC.

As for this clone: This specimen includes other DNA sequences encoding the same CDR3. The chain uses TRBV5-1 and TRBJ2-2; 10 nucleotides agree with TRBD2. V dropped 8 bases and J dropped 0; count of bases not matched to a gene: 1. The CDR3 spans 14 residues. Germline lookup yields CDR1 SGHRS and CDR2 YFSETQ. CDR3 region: CASSGGSNTGELFF. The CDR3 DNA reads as TGCGCCAGTAGCGGGGGGTCGAACACCGGGGAGCTGTTTTTT. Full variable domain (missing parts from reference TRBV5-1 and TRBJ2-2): KAGVTQTPRYLIKTRGQQVTLSCSPISGHRSVSWYQQTPGQGLQFLFEYFSETQRNKGNFPGRFSGRQFSNSRSEMNVSTLELGDSALYLCASSGGSNTGELFFGEGSRLTVL.

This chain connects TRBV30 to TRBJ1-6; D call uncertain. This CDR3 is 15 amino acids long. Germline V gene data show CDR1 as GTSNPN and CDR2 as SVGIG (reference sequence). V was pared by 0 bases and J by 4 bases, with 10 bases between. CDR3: CAWSVLQQYNSPLHF. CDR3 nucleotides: TGTGCCTGGAGTGTACTTCAACAGTATAATTCACCCCTCCACTTT.

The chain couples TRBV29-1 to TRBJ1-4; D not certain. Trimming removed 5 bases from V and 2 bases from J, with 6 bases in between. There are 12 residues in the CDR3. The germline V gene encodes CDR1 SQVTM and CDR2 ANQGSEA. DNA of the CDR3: TGCAGCGTTTCCGTGACTAATGAAAAACTGTTTTTT. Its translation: CSVSVTNEKLFF.

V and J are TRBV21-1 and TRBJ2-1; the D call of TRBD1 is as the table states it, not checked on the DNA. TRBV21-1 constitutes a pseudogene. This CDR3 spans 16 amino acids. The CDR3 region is CASSKWRQGDQNEQFF. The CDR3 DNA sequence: TGTGCCAGCAGCAAATGGCGGCAGGGGGACCAGAATGAGCAGTTCTTC.

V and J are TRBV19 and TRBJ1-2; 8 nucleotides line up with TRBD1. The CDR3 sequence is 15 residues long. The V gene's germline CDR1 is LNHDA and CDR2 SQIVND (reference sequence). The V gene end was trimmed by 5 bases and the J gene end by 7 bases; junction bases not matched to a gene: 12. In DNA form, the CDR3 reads TGTGCCAGTAGTGGCCGCGGACAGGGAAAGAGTGGCTACACCTTC. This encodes CASSGRGQGKSGYTF.

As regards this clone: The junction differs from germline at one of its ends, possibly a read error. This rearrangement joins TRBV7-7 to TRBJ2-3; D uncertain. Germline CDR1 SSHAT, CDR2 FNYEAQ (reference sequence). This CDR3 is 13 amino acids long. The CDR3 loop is CASSVGFSSTQYF. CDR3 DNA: TGTGCTAGCAGCGTCGGATTTTCGAGTACGCAGTATTTT.

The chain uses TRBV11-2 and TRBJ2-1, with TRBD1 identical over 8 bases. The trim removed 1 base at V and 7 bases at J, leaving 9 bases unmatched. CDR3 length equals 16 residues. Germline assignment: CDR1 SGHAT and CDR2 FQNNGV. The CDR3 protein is CASSLVSWYRGNEQFF. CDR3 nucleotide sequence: TGTGCCAGCAGCTTAGTCAGCTGGTACAGGGGGAATGAGCAGTTCTTC.

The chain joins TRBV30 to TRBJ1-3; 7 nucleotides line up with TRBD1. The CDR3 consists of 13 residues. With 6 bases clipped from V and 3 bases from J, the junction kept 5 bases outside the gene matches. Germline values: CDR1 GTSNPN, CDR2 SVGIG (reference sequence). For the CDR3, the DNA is TGTGCCTGCGCCCAGGGGGTTGGAAACACCATATATTTT. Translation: CACAQGVGNTIYF.

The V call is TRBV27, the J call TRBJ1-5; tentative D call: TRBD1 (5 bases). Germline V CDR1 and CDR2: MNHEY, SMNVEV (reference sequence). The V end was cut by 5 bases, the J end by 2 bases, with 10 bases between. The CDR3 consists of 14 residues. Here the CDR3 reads CASSPGPGNQPQHF. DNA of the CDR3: TGTGCCAGCAGTCCGGGGCCGGGCAATCAGCCCCAGCATTTT.

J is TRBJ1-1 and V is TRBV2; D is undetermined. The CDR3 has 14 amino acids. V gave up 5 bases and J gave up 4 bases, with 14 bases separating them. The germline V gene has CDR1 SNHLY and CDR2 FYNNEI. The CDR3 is CASSLDGRGTEAFF. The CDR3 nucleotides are TGTGCCAGCAGTTTGGACGGGCGGGGCACTGAAGCTTTCTTT.

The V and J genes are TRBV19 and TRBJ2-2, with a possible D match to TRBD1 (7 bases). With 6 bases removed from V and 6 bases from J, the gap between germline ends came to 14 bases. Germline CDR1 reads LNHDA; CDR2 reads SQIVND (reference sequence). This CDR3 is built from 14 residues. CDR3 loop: CASRPGGGPGELFF. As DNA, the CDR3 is TGTGCCAGTAGGCCAGGAGGGGGCCCCGGGGAGCTGTTTTTT.

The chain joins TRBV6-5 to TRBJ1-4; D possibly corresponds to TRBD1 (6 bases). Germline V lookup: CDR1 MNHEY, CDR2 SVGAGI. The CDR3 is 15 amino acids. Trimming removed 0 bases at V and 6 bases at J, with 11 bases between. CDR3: CASSYSAGAYEKLFF. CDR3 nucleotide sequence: TGTGCCAGCAGTTACTCGGCAGGGGCTTATGAAAAACTGTTTTTT.

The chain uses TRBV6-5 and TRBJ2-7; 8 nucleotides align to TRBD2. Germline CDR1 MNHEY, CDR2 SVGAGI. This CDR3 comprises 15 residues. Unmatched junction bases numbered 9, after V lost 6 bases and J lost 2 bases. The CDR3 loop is CASSRGGKTAYEQYF. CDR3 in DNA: TGTGCCAGCAGCCGGGGGGGCAAGACAGCCTACGAGCAGTACTTC.

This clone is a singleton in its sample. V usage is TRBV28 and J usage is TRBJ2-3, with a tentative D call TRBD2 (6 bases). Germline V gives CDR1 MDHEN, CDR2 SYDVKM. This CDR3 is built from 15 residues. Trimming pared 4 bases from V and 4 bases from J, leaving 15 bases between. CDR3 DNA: TGTGCCAGCAGTTCCGGGGGACCTGGTGCAGATACGCAGTATTTT. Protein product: CASSSGGPGADTQYF. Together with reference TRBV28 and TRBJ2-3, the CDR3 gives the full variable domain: DVKVTQSSRYLVKRTGEKVFLECVQDMDHENMFWYRQDPGLGLRLIYFSYDVKMKEKGDIPEGYSVSREKKERFSLILESASTNQTSMYLCASSSGGPGADTQYFGPGTRLTVL.

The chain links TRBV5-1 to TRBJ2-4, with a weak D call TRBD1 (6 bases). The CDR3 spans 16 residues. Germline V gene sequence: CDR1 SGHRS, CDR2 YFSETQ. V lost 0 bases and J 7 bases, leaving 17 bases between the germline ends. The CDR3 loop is CASSLGIRAGENIQYF. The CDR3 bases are TGCGCCAGCAGCTTGGGGATTCGGGCAGGGGAGAACATTCAGTACTTC.

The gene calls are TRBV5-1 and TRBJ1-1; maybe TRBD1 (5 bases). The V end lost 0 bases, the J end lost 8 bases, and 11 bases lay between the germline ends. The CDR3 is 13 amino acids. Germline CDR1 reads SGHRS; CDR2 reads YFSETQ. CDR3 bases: TGCGCCAGCAGCTTGGCTGGGGCGTCCGAAGCTTTCTTT. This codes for CASSLAGASEAFF. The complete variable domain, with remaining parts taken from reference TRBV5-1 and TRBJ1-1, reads KAGVTQTPRYLIKTRGQQVTLSCSPISGHRSVSWYQQTPGQGLQFLFEYFSETQRNKGNFPGRFSGRQFSNSRSEMNVSTLELGDSALYLCASSLAGASEAFFGQGTRLTVV.